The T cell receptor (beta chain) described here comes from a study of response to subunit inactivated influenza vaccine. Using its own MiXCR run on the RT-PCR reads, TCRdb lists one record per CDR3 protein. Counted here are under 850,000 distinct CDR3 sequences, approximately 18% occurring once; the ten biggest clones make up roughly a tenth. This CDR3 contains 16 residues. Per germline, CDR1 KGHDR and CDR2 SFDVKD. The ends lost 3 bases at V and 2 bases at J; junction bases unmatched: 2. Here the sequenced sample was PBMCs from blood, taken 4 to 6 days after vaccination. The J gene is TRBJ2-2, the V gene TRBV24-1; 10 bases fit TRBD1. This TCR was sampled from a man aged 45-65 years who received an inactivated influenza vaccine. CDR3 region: CATSDDRGLNTGELFF. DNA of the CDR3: TGTGCCACCAGTGATGACAGGGGGCTAAACACCGGGGAGCTGTTTTTT.